A single sample is the source of the 5 T cell receptor beta chains below, sequenced in a study of Tregs in tolerant kidney transplant recipients. The protocol was immunoSEQ multiplex PCR, while the TCRdb copy is restricted to in-frame clones and leaves out a portion. The sample lists 120,000 or so clones, 92% occurring once. Material for sequencing was CD4+ T cells from blood. Source of these receptors: a human donor in good health.

The chain has TRBV5-1 and TRBJ2-1, with TRBD1 matching 8 bases. Germline V gene lookup returns CDR1 SGHRS and CDR2 YFSETQ. The V gene end was trimmed by 3 bases and the J gene end by 6 bases; junction bases not matched to a gene: 8. CDR3 length: 15 amino acids. The CDR3 DNA follows: TGCGCCAGCAGCTCTCTTGGACAGGGCCCCAATGAGCAGTTCTTC. Protein product: CASSSLGQGPNEQFF.

The chain links TRBV27 to TRBJ2-7, with 8 positions matching TRBD2. The CDR3 totals 14 residues. CDR1 MNHEY and CDR2 SMNVEV come from the germline V gene (reference sequence). J was trimmed by 4 bases and V by 6 bases; bases with no gene match: 8. The CDR3 is CASRVDIAGYEQYF. The CDR3 coding sequence is TGTGCCAGCAGGGTGGATATAGCGGGGTACGAGCAGTACTTC.

The V and J genes are TRBV2 and TRBJ2-5; D gene unclear. The length of the CDR3 is 14 residues. Germline V gene lookup returns CDR1 SNHLY and CDR2 FYNNEI. The V end was cut by 2 bases, the J end by 0 bases, with 7 bases between. The DNA of the CDR3 is TGTGCCAGCAGTGAACGGTCCTACCAAGAGACCCAGTACTTC. This translates into CASSERSYQETQYF.

The rearrangement uses TRBV5-1 and TRBJ1-1; 11 nucleotides line up with TRBD1. CDR3 size: 15 residues. Germline trimming cut 3 bases from V and 6 bases from J; bases unmatched to any gene: 7. Germline loops: CDR1 SGHRS, CDR2 YFSETQ. Here the CDR3 reads CASSSRGQGASEAFF. CDR3 nucleotides: TGCGCCAGCAGCTCCCGAGGACAGGGGGCTTCTGAAGCTTTCTTT. Combining the CDR3 with reference TRBV5-1 and TRBJ1-1 gives the whole variable domain KAGVTQTPRYLIKTRGQQVTLSCSPISGHRSVSWYQQTPGQGLQFLFEYFSETQRNKGNFPGRFSGRQFSNSRSEMNVSTLELGDSALYLCASSSRGQGASEAFFGQGTRLTVV.

V is TRBV5-1 and J is TRBJ1-1; D ambiguous. V lost 4 bases and J 5 bases, leaving 12 bases between the germline ends. CDR1 and CDR2 from the germline V gene are SGHRS and YFSETQ. CDR3 size: 13 residues. CDR3 nucleotides: TGCGCCAGCAGCCCGACCCTAGGTACTGAAGCTTTCTTT. Its translation: CASSPTLGTEAFF.